These 13 T cell receptor beta chains were all obtained from the same sample, sequenced in a study of cytomegalovirus exposure and HLA in healthy donors. Primers included in the PCR were 60 Vbeta and 13 Jbeta primers. Assay used: immunoSEQ multiplex PCR; TCRdb lists only in-frame clones, some missing. The sample gives over 150,000 clones, approximately 67% of which show up once; around 4.5% is in the top ten. Sample: PBMCs. The source is a woman younger than 30 in good health and CMV-seropositive.

V is TRBV6-5 and J is TRBJ1-5; possibly TRBD1 for D (5 bases). The V gene lost 0 bases and the J gene lost 2 bases, with 8 bases spanning the gap. CDR3 length: 15 amino acids. From germline, CDR1 is MNHEY and CDR2 SVGAGI. CDR3 in DNA: TGTGCCAGCAGTTACTCGGGGGGTGGCAATCAGCCCCAGCATTTT. Its translation is CASSYSGGGNQPQHF.

V and J are TRBV5-1 and TRBJ2-7; 8 bases agree with TRBD1. The CDR3 runs to 15 residues. V lost 0 bases, J lost 3 bases, and 5 bases stayed unmatched. The germline V gene encodes CDR1 SGHRS and CDR2 YFSETQ. This chain's CDR3 is CASSLVSGGLYEQYF. The CDR3 DNA reads TGCGCCAGCAGCTTGGTGTCAGGGGGCCTCTACGAGCAGTACTTC.

The V gene is TRBV29-1, the J gene TRBJ1-1; 7 positions match TRBD1. CDR3 length: 16 residues. The trim removed 7 bases at V and 2 bases at J, leaving 16 bases unmatched. Germline V gene lookup returns CDR1 SQVTM and CDR2 ANQGSEA. CDR3 sequence: CSGVLDRQAPNTEAFF. The CDR3 nucleotides are TGCAGCGGGGTCCTGGACAGGCAAGCCCCCAACACTGAAGCTTTCTTT.

J is TRBJ2-7 and V is TRBV15; possibly TRBD2 for D (5 bases). Germline V lookup: CDR1 LNHNV, CDR2 YYDKDF (reference sequence). Between the trimmed V and J ends, which lost 0 bases and 4 bases, there was a span of 16 bases. The CDR3 has 16 residues. This CDR3 is CATSRDVGEIWYEQYF. The CDR3 region has the DNA TGTGCCACCAGCAGAGATGTCGGGGAAATCTGGTACGAGCAGTACTTC.

This chain connects TRBV30 to TRBJ1-4, with unresolved D. Trimming shortened V by 5 bases and J by 8 bases, and 18 bases separated the two germline ends. This CDR3 region has 14 residues. Germline CDR1 GTSNPN, CDR2 SVGIG (reference sequence). The CDR3 is CAWEGRERKEKLFF. CDR3 nucleotides: TGTGCCTGGGAGGGAAGGGAGAGAAAGGAAAAACTGTTTTTT.

This clone was recorded only once. The chain couples TRBV6-5 to TRBJ2-5; 12 bases match TRBD2. The DNA end lines up better with TRBJ2-7; the J call may be wrong. The germline CDR1 and CDR2 sequences are MNHEY and SVGAGI. The CDR3 is made up of 16 amino acids. The chain's CDR3 is CASSYAGTSGSYEQYF. The CDR3 DNA sequence: TGTGCCAGCAGTTATGCCGGGACTAGCGGGTCCTACGAGCAGTACTTC.

This clone was seen a few times. This chain links TRBV15 with TRBJ2-7; D possibly corresponds to TRBD1 (5 bases). Germline V lookup: CDR1 LNHNV, CDR2 YYDKDF (reference sequence). Between the trimmed V and J ends, which lost 0 bases and 3 bases, there was a span of 9 bases. The CDR3 is made up of 14 amino acids. Here the CDR3 reads CATSREGAFYEQYF. The CDR3 nucleotides are TGTGCCACCAGCAGAGAAGGGGCGTTCTACGAGCAGTACTTC. The variable domain in full, completed from reference TRBV15 and TRBJ2-7, reads DAMVIQNPRYQVTQFGKPVTLSCSQTLNHNVMYWYQQKSSQAPKLLFHYYDKDFNNEADTPDNFQSRRPNTSFCFLDIRSPGLGDTAMYLCATSREGAFYEQYFGPGTRLTVT.

The CDR3 DNA follows: TGTGCCAGCTCACCAAAAACGGGACAGGGGGGCGAGCAGTACTTC. This encodes CASSPKTGQGGEQYF. The chain joins TRBV18 to TRBJ2-7; 11 bases fit TRBD1. The CDR3 contains 15 residues. The junction had 6 bases not matched to a gene; V was cut back by 2 bases and J by 6 bases. Germline assignment: CDR1 KGHSH and CDR2 LQKENI.

This rearrangement joins TRBV5-1 to TRBJ2-1, with D maybe TRBD1 (6 bases). Germline CDR1 and CDR2: SGHRS and YFSETQ. The CDR3 sequence is 14 residues long. V was cut by 1 base and J by 8 bases, with 13 bases left in between. CDR3 bases: TGCGCCAGCAGCTTGCGCAGGGGACGGGATGAGCAGTTCTTC. It yields the protein CASSLRRGRDEQFF.

The rearrangement uses TRBV7-3 and TRBJ2-1; the match to TRBD2 covers 8 bases. The germline CDR1 and CDR2 sequences are SGHTA and FQGTGA. V dropped 1 base and J dropped 7; count of bases not matched to a gene: 6. This CDR3 has 15 residues. This CDR3 is CASSLNRGGWNEQFF. The CDR3 region has the DNA TGTGCCAGCAGCTTAAACCGGGGGGGGTGGAATGAGCAGTTCTTC.

This rearrangement joins TRBV5-1 to TRBJ2-3, with D possibly TRBD2 on 7 matching bases. Trimming shortened V by 4 bases and J by 9 bases, and 24 bases separated the two germline ends. This CDR3 has 16 residues. Germline V CDR1 and CDR2: SGHRS, YFSETQ. CDR3 region: CASSPGPGGGPGTQYF. The CDR3 nucleotides read TGCGCCAGCAGCCCCGGACCGGGGGGCGGCCCGGGAACGCAGTATTTT. The variable domain in full, completed from reference TRBV5-1 and TRBJ2-3, reads KAGVTQTPRYLIKTRGQQVTLSCSPISGHRSVSWYQQTPGQGLQFLFEYFSETQRNKGNFPGRFSGRQFSNSRSEMNVSTLELGDSALYLCASSPGPGGGPGTQYFGPGTRLTVL.

The chain employs TRBV4-1 and TRBJ2-7, with D unclear. Germline values: CDR1 MGHRA, CDR2 YSYEKL. The V end was cut by 0 bases, the J end by 1 base, with 7 bases between. The CDR3 has 14 amino acids. Here the CDR3 DNA reads TGCGCCAGCAGCCAAGATACCAGATCCTACGAGCAGTACTTC. Its translation is CASSQDTRSYEQYF.

The rearrangement joins TRBV11-2 to TRBJ2-5; TRBD1 might be the D (5 bases). Germline V gene sequence: CDR1 SGHAT, CDR2 FQNNGV. This CDR3 is 15 amino acids long. The V gene lost 3 bases and the J gene lost 4 bases, with 15 bases spanning the gap. The CDR3 DNA reads TGTGCCAGCAGCTTTGAACAGGTCCGGCGAGAGACCCAGTACTTC. Protein: CASSFEQVRRETQYF.